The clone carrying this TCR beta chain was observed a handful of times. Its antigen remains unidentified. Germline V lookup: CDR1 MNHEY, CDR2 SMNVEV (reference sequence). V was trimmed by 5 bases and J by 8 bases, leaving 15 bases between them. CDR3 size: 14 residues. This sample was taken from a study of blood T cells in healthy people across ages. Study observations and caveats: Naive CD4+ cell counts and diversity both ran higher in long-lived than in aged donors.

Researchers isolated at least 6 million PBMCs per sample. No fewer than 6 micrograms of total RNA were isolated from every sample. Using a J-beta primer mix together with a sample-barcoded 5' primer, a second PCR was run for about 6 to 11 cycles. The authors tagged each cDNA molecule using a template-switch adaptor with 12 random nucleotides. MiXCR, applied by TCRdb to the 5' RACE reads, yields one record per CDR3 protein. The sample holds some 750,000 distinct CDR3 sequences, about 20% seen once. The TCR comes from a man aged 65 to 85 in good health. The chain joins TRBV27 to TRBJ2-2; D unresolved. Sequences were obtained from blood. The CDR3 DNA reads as TGTGCCAGCAGTCCACAAGTCTTGGGAGGGGAGCTGTTTTTT. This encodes CASSPQVLGGELFF.